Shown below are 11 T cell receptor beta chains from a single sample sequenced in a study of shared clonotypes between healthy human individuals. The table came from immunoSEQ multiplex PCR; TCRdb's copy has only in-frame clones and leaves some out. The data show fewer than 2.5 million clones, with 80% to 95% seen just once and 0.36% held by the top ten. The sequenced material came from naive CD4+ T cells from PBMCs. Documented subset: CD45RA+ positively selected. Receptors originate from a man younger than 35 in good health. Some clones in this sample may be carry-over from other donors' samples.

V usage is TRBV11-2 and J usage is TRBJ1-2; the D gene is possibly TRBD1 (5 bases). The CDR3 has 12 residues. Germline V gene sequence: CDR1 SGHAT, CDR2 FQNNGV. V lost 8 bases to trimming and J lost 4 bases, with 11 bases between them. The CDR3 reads CASGRRVYGYTF. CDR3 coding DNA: TGTGCCAGCGGCCGCAGGGTCTATGGCTACACCTTC.

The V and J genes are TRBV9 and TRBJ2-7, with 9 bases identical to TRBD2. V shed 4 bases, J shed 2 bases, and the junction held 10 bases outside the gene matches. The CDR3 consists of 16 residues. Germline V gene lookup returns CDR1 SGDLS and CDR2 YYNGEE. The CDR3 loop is CASSPEKTSGTYEQYF. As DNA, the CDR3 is TGTGCCAGCAGCCCCGAAAAGACTAGCGGAACCTACGAGCAGTACTTC.

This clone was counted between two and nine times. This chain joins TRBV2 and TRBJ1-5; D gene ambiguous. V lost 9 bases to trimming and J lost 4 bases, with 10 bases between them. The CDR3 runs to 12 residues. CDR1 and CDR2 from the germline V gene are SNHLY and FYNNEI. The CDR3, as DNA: TGTGCCAGTAAGACGGCGAATCAGCCCCAGCATTTT. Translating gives CASKTANQPQHF.

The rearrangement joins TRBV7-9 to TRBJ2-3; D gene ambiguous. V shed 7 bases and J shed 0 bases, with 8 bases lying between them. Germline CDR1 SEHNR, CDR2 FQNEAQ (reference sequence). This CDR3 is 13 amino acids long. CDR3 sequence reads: CASNSISTDTQYF. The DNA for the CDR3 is TGTGCCAGCAACTCGATTAGCACAGATACGCAGTATTTT. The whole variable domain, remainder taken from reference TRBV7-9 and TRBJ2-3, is DTGVSQNPRHKITKRGQNVTFRCDPISEHNRLYWYRQTLGQGPEFLTYFQNEAQLEKSRLLSDRFSAERPKGSFSTLEIQRTEQGDSAMYLCASNSISTDTQYFGPGTRLTVL.

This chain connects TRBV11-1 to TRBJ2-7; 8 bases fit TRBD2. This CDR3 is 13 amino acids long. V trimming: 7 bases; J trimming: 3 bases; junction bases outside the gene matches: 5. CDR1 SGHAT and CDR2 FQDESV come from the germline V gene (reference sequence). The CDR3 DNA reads TGTGCCAGCAACGAAGCGGGAGACTACGAGCAGTACTTC. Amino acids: CASNEAGDYEQYF.

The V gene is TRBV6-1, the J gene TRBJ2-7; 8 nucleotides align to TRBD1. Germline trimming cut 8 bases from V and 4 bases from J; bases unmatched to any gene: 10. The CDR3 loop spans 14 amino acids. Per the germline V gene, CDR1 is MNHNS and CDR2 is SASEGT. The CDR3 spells CASLAGQGAYEQYF. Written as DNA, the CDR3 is TGTGCCAGCCTAGCTGGTCAGGGGGCTTACGAGCAGTACTTC.

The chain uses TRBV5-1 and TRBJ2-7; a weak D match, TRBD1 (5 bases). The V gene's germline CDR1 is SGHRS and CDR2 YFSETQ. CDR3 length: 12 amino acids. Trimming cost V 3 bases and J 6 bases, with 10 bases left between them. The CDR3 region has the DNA TGCGCCAGCAGCTCAGGGAACGGCGAGCAGTACTTC. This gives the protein CASSSGNGEQYF. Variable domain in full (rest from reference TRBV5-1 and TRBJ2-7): KAGVTQTPRYLIKTRGQQVTLSCSPISGHRSVSWYQQTPGQGLQFLFEYFSETQRNKGNFPGRFSGRQFSNSRSEMNVSTLELGDSALYLCASSSGNGEQYFGPGTRLTVT.

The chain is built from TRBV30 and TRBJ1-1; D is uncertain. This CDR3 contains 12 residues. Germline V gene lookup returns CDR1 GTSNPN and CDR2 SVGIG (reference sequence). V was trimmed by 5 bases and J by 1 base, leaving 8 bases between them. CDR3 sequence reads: CAWSPWNTEAFF. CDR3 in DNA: TGTGCCTGGTCTCCGTGGAACACTGAAGCTTTCTTT. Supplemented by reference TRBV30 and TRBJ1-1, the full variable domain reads SQTIHQWPATLVQPVGSPLSLECTVEGTSNPNLYWYRQAAGRGLQLLFYSVGIGQISSEVPQNLSASRPQDRQFILSSKKLLLSDSGFYLCAWSPWNTEAFFGQGTRLTVV.

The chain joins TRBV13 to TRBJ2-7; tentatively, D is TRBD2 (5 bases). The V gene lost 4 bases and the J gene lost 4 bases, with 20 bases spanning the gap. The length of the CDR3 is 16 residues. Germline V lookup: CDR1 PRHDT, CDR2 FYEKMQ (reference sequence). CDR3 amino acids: CASSSPDPRWTYEQYF. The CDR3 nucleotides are TGTGCCAGCAGCTCTCCGGATCCGCGATGGACTTACGAGCAGTACTTC.

DNA for the CDR3: TGCGCCAGCAGCCCAGTCGCAACTAATGAAAAACTGTTTTTT. Protein product: CASSPVATNEKLFF. The chain couples TRBV5-1 to TRBJ1-4; D unresolved. The CDR3 consists of 14 residues. The V gene's germline CDR1 is SGHRS and CDR2 YFSETQ. V was cut by 4 bases and J by 0 bases, with 7 bases left in between.

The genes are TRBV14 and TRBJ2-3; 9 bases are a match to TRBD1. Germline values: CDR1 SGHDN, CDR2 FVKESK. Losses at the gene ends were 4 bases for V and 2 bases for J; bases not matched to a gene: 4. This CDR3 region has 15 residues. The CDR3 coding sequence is TGTGCCAGCAGCCTGGGACAGGGAATCACAGATACGCAGTATTTT. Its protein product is CASSLGQGITDTQYF.